This TCR beta chain stems from a study of control samples from healthy donors and cancer patients. Some clones are missing from TCRdb's copy, which holds only in-frame ones; the method was immunoSEQ multiplex PCR. The table lists some 20,000 clones, approximately 90% of them singletons. This CDR3 is built from 15 residues. CDR1 MNHEY and CDR2 SMNVEV come from the germline V gene (reference sequence). The germline V and J ends were trimmed by 4 bases and 2 bases, with 12 bases remaining between them. The V and J genes are TRBV27 and TRBJ2-1; D remains unclear. This clonotype was obtained from a woman aged 60-75 years with head and neck cancer. The specimen sequenced was PBMCs. CDR3 in DNA: TGTGCCAGCAGTTCTAACATAGACCCCTACAATGAGCAGTTCTTC. It yields the protein CASSSNIDPYNEQFF.